This note documents a single T cell receptor (beta chain) sequence. In the PCR, 60 Vbeta and 13 Jbeta primers were used. TCRdb's copy holds only in-frame clones and misses some; the assay was immunoSEQ multiplex PCR. This sample has around 150,000 clones; about two thirds occur once, and the top ten carry about 9.4%. The data derive from a study of cytomegalovirus exposure and HLA in healthy donors. The source is a young man in good health and CMV-seropositive. The sample comprised PBMCs.

CDR3 residues: CASRQGNTEAFF. As DNA, the CDR3 is TGCGCCAGTAGACAGGGTAACACTGAAGCTTTCTTT. The chain is built from TRBV5-1 and TRBJ1-1; 7 bases agree with TRBD1. Trimming at V came to 8 bases and at J to 2 bases, leaving 3 bases not matched to a gene. Germline V gene sequence: CDR1 SGHRS, CDR2 YFSETQ. The CDR3 is 12 residues long.